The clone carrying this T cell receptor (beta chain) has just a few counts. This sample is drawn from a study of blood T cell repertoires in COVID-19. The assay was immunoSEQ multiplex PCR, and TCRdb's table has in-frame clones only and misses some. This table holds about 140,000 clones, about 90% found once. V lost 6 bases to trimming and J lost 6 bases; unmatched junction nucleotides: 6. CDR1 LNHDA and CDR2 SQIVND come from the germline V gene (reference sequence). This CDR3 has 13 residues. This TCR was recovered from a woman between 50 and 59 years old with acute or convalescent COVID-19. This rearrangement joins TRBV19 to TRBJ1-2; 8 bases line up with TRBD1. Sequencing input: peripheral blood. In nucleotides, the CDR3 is TGTGCCAGTAGGCAGGGGGCTTTGAATGGCTACACCTTC. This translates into CASRQGALNGYTF.